Listed below are T cell receptor beta chains from one sample, sequenced in a study of T cells in Graves' hyperthyroidism and ophthalmopathy. TCRdb re-called the multiplex PCR reads through MiXCR, storing one row per CDR3 protein. The sample has approximately 330,000 distinct CDR3 sequences, about 20% seen once. Sequencing used blood. The receptors were gathered from a woman in her fifties or sixties with Graves' hyperthyroidism. The CDR3 runs from the conserved cysteine through the conserved F or W. D genes are given only for firm matches. Expanded clones are given a class, and other clones once, few, many or no size at all.

clone size	J gene	D gene	V gene	CDR3 protein	CDR3 DNA
few	TRBJ2-4	TRBD1	TRBV6-1	CASMGQGENIQYF	TGTGCCAGCATGGGACAGGGCGAGAACATTCAGTACTTC
NA	TRBJ2-5	NA	TRBV9	CASSVNRDNQETQYF	TGTGCCAGCAGCGTAAACCGGGACAACCAAGAGACCCAGTACTTC
few	TRBJ1-1	NA	TRBV7-9	CVVGRLNTEAFF	TGTGTCGTCGGCAGGTTGAACACTGAAGCTTTCTTT
NA	TRBJ1-4	NA	TRBV2	CASSWSGQTNEKLFF	TGTGCCAGCAGCTGGAGCGGTCAGACAAATGAAAAACTGTTTTTT
NA	TRBJ2-1	NA	TRBV12-5	CASGPTSDPNNEQFF	TGTGCTAGTGGTCCCACCTCAGACCCTAACAATGAGCAGTTCTTC
many	TRBJ1-1	NA	TRBV28	CASSSPRGGSTEAFF	TGTGCCAGCAGTTCTCCCAGGGGAGGCAGCACTGAAGCTTTCTTT
NA	TRBJ2-1	NA	TRBV3-1	CASSLKRASSYNEQFF	TGTGCCAGCAGCTTAAAAAGGGCATCGAGTTACAATGAGCAGTTCTTC
many	TRBJ1-2	TRBD1	TRBV18	CASSDREDYGYTF	TGTGCCAGCTCAGACAGGGAAGACTATGGCTACACCTTC
few	TRBJ1-6	TRBD1	TRBV28	CASTQDRVNSPLHF	TGTGCCAGCACCCAGGACAGGGTGAATTCACCCCTCCACTTT
NA	TRBJ2-1	NA	TRBV9	CASSRAWDLIYEQFF	TGTGCCAGCAGCCGAGCTTGGGACCTTATATATGAGCAGTTCTTC
NA	TRBJ2-5	TRBD2	TRBV9	CASSVGEGGDSSGAQYF	TGTGCCAGCAGCGTAGGGGAGGGCGGAGACTCCTCGGGGGCCCAGTACTTC
many	TRBJ2-1	TRBD1	TRBV2	CASLRDRGDNEQFF	TGTGCCAGCTTGCGCGACAGGGGAGACAATGAGCAGTTCTTC
many	TRBJ1-2	NA	TRBV3-1	CASSQDEGSYTF	TGTGCCAGCAGCCAAGACGAGGGAAGCTACACCTTC
many	TRBJ1-1	NA	TRBV19	CASSTYTEAFF	TGTGCCAGTAGTACCTACACTGAAGCTTTCTTT
NA	TRBJ1-2	TRBD1	TRBV5-5	CASSHPSQGLGGYTF	TGTGCCAGCAGCCATCCCTCACAGGGGCTTGGCGGCTACACCTTC
many	TRBJ1-1	NA	TRBV5-1	CASSGAGRGTEAFF	TGCGCCAGCAGCGGCGCAGGGAGGGGGACTGAAGCTTTCTTT
few	TRBJ1-6	NA	TRBV2	CASRRTGSYNSPLHF	TGTGCCAGCAGAAGAACGGGTAGTTATAATTCACCCCTCCACTTT
NA	TRBJ2-1	TRBD2	TRBV20-1	CSARRGGSSYNEQFF	TGCAGTGCTAGGCGGGGGGGCTCCTCCTACAATGAGCAGTTCTTC
few	TRBJ1-4	NA	TRBV9	CASSPSGALTNEKLFF	TGTGCCAGCAGCCCCTCCGGTGCATTAACTAATGAAAAACTGTTTTTT
NA	TRBJ2-1	NA	TRBV3-1	CASSHGTPPGEKQFF	TGTGCCAGCAGCCATGGGACACCTCCTGGGGAGAAGCAGTTCTTC
NA	TRBJ1-1	NA	TRBV6-1	CASRGRTENTEAFF	TGTGCCAGCAGGGGGAGGACAGAGAACACTGAAGCTTTCTTT
many	TRBJ1-1	NA	TRBV29-1	CSVEAHSEAFF	TGCAGCGTTGAGGCACATTCTGAAGCTTTCTTT
many	TRBJ2-5	TRBD1	TRBV10-3	CAISDRDRVGETQYF	TGTGCCATCAGTGACCGGGACAGGGTGGGGGAGACCCAGTACTTC
many	TRBJ2-5	NA	TRBV2	CASSEGDRETQYF	TGTGCCAGCAGTGAAGGGGATCGGGAGACCCAGTACTTC
few	TRBJ1-2	NA	TRBV5-1	CASSLGYPDLYGYTF	TGCGCCAGCAGCTTGGGTTACCCAGACCTCTATGGCTACACCTTC
few	TRBJ2-3	NA	TRBV7-9	CASSLAPAVTDTQYF	TGTGCCAGCAGCTTAGCGCCGGCAGTCACAGATACGCAGTATTTT
many	TRBJ1-5	NA	TRBV4-2	CASSQEGHTSNQPQHF	TGTGCCAGCAGCCAAGAAGGTCACACATCCAATCAGCCCCAGCATTTT
NA	TRBJ1-5	TRBD1	TRBV6-1	CASIPGQGARQPQHF	TGTGCCAGCATCCCGGGACAGGGGGCCCGGCAGCCCCAGCATTTT
NA	TRBJ2-7	TRBD2	TRBV27	CASTGGGGAIGYEQYF	TGTGCCAGCACCGGGGGCGGGGGGGCGATTGGCTACGAGCAGTACTTC
many	TRBJ2-5	TRBD2	TRBV20-1	CSALAPGRGQETQYF	TGCAGTGCCCTCGCCCCGGGGAGGGGCCAAGAGACCCAGTACTTC
NA	TRBJ2-7	TRBD2	TRBV6-1	CASSELAGEFYEQYF	TGTGCCAGCAGTGAACTAGCGGGAGAGTTCTACGAGCAGTACTTC